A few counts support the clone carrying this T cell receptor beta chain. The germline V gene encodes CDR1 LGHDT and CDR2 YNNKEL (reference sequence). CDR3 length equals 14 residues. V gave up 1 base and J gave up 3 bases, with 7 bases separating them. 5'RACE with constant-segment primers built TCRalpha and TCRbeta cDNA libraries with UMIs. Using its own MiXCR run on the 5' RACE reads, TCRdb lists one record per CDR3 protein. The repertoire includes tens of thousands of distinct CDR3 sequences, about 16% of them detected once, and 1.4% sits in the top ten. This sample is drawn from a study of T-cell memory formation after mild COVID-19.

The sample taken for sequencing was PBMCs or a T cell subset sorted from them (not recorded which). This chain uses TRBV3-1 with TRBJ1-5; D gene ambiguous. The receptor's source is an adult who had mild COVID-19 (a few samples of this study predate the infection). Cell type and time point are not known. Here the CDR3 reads CASSQGAVNQPQHF. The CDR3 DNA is TGTGCCAGCAGCCAAGGTGCTGTCAATCAGCCCCAGCATTTT.